This TCR beta chain was obtained from a study of blood T cell repertoires in COVID-19. Germline values: CDR1 SGHVS, CDR2 FQNEAQ. V was cut by 2 bases and J by 2 bases, with 4 bases left in between. CDR3 length: 13 amino acids. Produced via immunoSEQ multiplex PCR; TCRdb's table is partial and in-frame only. The sample includes around 180,000 clones, roughly nine tenths seen only once; the top ten take 2.1%. Specimen: peripheral blood. The TCR originated in an older man with active or convalescent COVID-19. V and J are TRBV7-8 and TRBJ1-3; no definite D call. CDR3 region: CASSLTAGNTIYF. CDR3 DNA: TGTGCCAGCAGCTTAACAGCTGGAAACACCATATATTTT.